The T cell receptor (beta chain) described here comes from a study of CD4+ T cells in melanoma. Findings and caveats of the study: CD8+ T cell, macrophage and B cell function reportedly correlated with neoantigen-specific CD4+ T cells. Diverse differentiation states were reported for melanoma neoantigen-specific CD4+ T cells.

TCRdb's table, derived via immunoSEQ multiplex PCR, lists solely in-frame clones and lacks some. The table lists 7,500 to 10,000 clones, around 70% of them singletons. V dropped 3 bases and J dropped 7; count of bases not matched to a gene: 8. This CDR3 is built from 14 residues. Germline-derived CDR1 and CDR2 are MGHRA and YSYEKL. Details on this clone: Its target is unknown.

This chain connects TRBV4-1 to TRBJ1-2; TRBD1 agrees at 7 bases. The sample comprised cells from a culture (not recorded whether cultured in vitro). The receptor's source is a human donor with melanoma. In DNA, the CDR3 is TGCGCCAGCAGCCAGACAGGGAGGACGGTTGGCTACACCTTC. Translating it yields CASSQTGRTVGYTF.